A single sample is the source of the 23 T cell receptor beta chains below, sequenced in a study of shared clonotypes between healthy human individuals. Generated by immunoSEQ multiplex PCR, the TCRdb table keeps only in-frame clones and is missing some. The sample holds approximately 810,000 clones, almost 95% seen once. Positive CCR7 selection of CD45RO-negative cells yielded the naive CD8 cells, and terminally differentiated effector memory CD45RA+ cells were excluded. The sequenced sample consisted of naive CD8+ T cells sorted from blood. Every receptor here comes from a man under 40 in good health.

This sequence joins TRBV2 and TRBJ2-2; 11 nucleotides match TRBD2. The CDR3 sequence is 18 residues long. CDR1 and CDR2 from the germline V gene are SNHLY and FYNNEI. Trimming cost V 6 bases and J 4 bases; bases outside gene matches: 13. CDR3 protein: CASSDLAGGPSGTGELFF. The CDR3 DNA is TGTGCCAGCAGCGACTTAGCGGGAGGGCCCTCGGGCACCGGGGAGCTGTTTTTT.

The rearrangement joins TRBV28 to TRBJ2-7; tentatively, D is TRBD2 (6 bases). CDR1 and CDR2 (germline): MDHEN, SYDVKM. This CDR3 region has 14 residues. Trimming pared 6 bases from V and 9 bases from J, leaving 21 bases between. The CDR3 reads CASRGQTGTLGQYF. DNA of the CDR3: TGTGCCAGCAGAGGCCAGACCGGGACTCTCGGGCAGTACTTC.

This chain connects TRBV10-2 to TRBJ2-5; 7 positions match TRBD1. CDR3 length: 14 residues. J was trimmed by 1 base and V by 6 bases; bases with no gene match: 5. Germline values: CDR1 WSHSY, CDR2 SAAADI. The CDR3 reads CASSDGQAQETQYF. The DNA for the CDR3 is TGCGCCAGCAGCGACGGACAGGCCCAAGAGACCCAGTACTTC.

The V call is TRBV5-6, the J call TRBJ2-7; possibly TRBD1 for D (6 bases). CDR3 length: 16 amino acids. Germline lookup yields CDR1 SGHDT and CDR2 YYEEEE. Trimming stripped 4 bases from V and 3 bases from J, with 20 bases between. CDR3 protein: CASSAGTGLFGYEQYF. The CDR3 nucleotides are TGTGCCAGCAGCGCCGGCACAGGGTTATTCGGCTACGAGCAGTACTTC.

The rearrangement links TRBV6-1 to TRBJ1-2; 7 nucleotides align to TRBD1. This CDR3 has 15 residues. The germline V gene encodes CDR1 MNHNS and CDR2 SASEGT. Germline trimming cut 1 base from V and 4 bases from J; bases unmatched to any gene: 6. The CDR3 sequence is CASSEVPRDSYGYTF. In DNA form, the CDR3 reads TGTGCCAGCAGTGAAGTTCCCCGGGACAGCTATGGCTACACCTTC.

V and J are TRBV6-6 and TRBJ2-2; no definite D call. The CDR3 has 11 residues. Between the trimmed V and J ends, which lost 7 bases and 2 bases, there was a span of 2 bases. Germline V CDR1 and CDR2: MNHNY, SVGAGI (reference sequence). The CDR3 spells CASTNTGELFF. The CDR3 DNA sequence: TGTGCCAGCACTAACACCGGGGAGCTGTTTTTT.

V is TRBV4-3 and J is TRBJ2-7; the match to TRBD1 covers 7 bases. CDR1 LGHNA and CDR2 YSLEER come from the germline V gene. Trimming at V came to 0 bases and at J to 5 bases, leaving 10 bases not matched to a gene. The CDR3 contains 16 residues. CDR3 region: CASSQDKWAGGNEQYF. The CDR3 DNA sequence: TGCGCCAGCAGCCAAGATAAATGGGCAGGGGGAAACGAGCAGTACTTC.

The genes are TRBV27 and TRBJ2-7, with 7 bases matching TRBD1. Germline-derived CDR1 and CDR2 are MNHEY and SMNVEV (reference sequence). V gave up 7 bases and J gave up 2 bases; unmatched junction bases: 14. The CDR3 runs to 16 residues. The chain's CDR3 is CASKAKTGLDPYEQYF. The CDR3 coding sequence is TGTGCCAGCAAAGCGAAGACAGGGTTGGATCCCTACGAGCAGTACTTC.

The chain recombines TRBV11-2 with TRBJ1-1; a possible D gene is TRBD1 (6 bases). Trimming removed 5 bases at V and 4 bases at J, with 20 bases between. The CDR3 is 16 amino acids. Germline V gene data show CDR1 as SGHAT and CDR2 as FQNNGV. The CDR3 coding sequence is TGTGCCAGCAGCCCCGGGCGTGGGGGCGTCGTCACTGAAGCTTTCTTT. Its protein is CASSPGRGGVVTEAFF.

The gene calls are TRBV6-5 and TRBJ2-5; either TRBD1 or TRBD2 may supply D (5 bases each). CDR3 length: 15 residues. The germline V gene has CDR1 MNHEY and CDR2 SVGAGI. Trimming left V 7 bases short and J 3 bases short, with 18 bases between. The CDR3 DNA is TGTGCCAGCATAAGGACACCATTCGGGAAAGAGACCCAGTACTTC. Its translation: CASIRTPFGKETQYF.

The V call is TRBV5-4, the J call TRBJ1-4; D is uncertain. Germline V gene sequence: CDR1 SGHNT, CDR2 YYREEE (reference sequence). CDR3 size: 14 residues. Trimming left V 4 bases short and J 5 bases short, with 12 bases between. The CDR3 here is CASSRRPGNEKLFF. As DNA, the CDR3 is TGTGCCAGCAGCCGGAGGCCCGGGAATGAAAAACTGTTTTTT.

The rearrangement uses TRBV19 and TRBJ2-7; D gene uncertain. Trimming pared 5 bases from V and 4 bases from J, leaving 12 bases between. The CDR3 consists of 13 residues. In germline, CDR1 is LNHDA, CDR2 SQIVND (reference sequence). The CDR3 is CASSFRDGYEQYF. CDR3 coding DNA: TGTGCCAGTAGTTTCCGAGACGGGTACGAGCAGTACTTC.

V is TRBV27 and J is TRBJ2-3, with TRBD2 as a possible D gene (6 bases). The CDR3 sequence is 17 residues long. Trimming shortened V by 3 bases and J by 2 bases, and 18 bases separated the two germline ends. The germline CDR1 and CDR2 sequences are MNHEY and SMNVEV (reference sequence). CDR3 amino acids: CASSFPSSRGNTDTQYF. DNA of the CDR3: TGTGCCAGCAGTTTCCCCAGTAGTCGGGGGAACACAGATACGCAGTATTTT.

This clone came up many times. The chain couples TRBV28 to TRBJ2-7; maybe TRBD2 (5 bases). The germline CDR1 and CDR2 sequences are MDHEN and SYDVKM. CDR3 length: 13 residues. V was trimmed by 7 bases and J by 5 bases, leaving 15 bases between them. CDR3 amino acids: CASTLTRQNEQYF. In DNA, the CDR3 is TGTGCCAGCACCCTAACTAGGCAGAACGAGCAGTACTTC.

The rearrangement joins TRBV28 to TRBJ2-1; D is perhaps TRBD2 (5 bases). Trimming cost V 5 bases and J 9 bases, with 14 bases left between them. The CDR3 has 13 amino acids. Germline CDR1 is MDHEN and CDR2 is SYDVKM. The CDR3 nucleotides read TGTGCCAGCAGTGCCGGACTTCTTGGTGAGCAGTTCTTC. Translating it yields CASSAGLLGEQFF.

The rearrangement joins TRBV10-3 to TRBJ1-1, with TRBD1 matching over 8 bases. The V and J ends lost 2 bases and 1 base, in that order; junction bases with no gene match: 3. From germline, CDR1 is ENHRY and CDR2 SYGVKD. CDR3 length: 15 residues. CDR3 nucleotides: TGTGCCATCAGTGAGAGGGACAGGAAGAACACTGAAGCTTTCTTT. This codes for CAISERDRKNTEAFF.

The chain joins TRBV11-2 to TRBJ2-5; 16 bases map to TRBD2. The trim removed 4 bases at V and 5 bases at J, leaving 13 bases unmatched. In germline, CDR1 is SGHAT, CDR2 FQNNGV. CDR3 size: 19 residues. This chain's CDR3 is CASSYGGTSGRAVDETQYF. The CDR3 region has the DNA TGTGCCAGCAGCTATGGAGGGACTAGCGGGAGGGCCGTGGATGAGACCCAGTACTTC.

J is TRBJ2-6 and V is TRBV7-8; no clear D gene. CDR1 is SGHVS, CDR2 FQNEAQ, per germline. The CDR3 has 17 amino acids. Between the trimmed V and J ends, which lost 5 bases and 5 bases, there was a span of 19 bases. CDR3 residues: CASSPRVGPAWANVLTF. The CDR3 nucleotides read TGTGCCAGCAGCCCCCGTGTTGGTCCAGCCTGGGCCAACGTCCTGACTTTC.

Note on this clone: In the same sample, other DNA sequences code for this CDR3. The rearrangement uses TRBV27 and TRBJ2-7, with D possibly being TRBD1 or TRBD2 (5 bases each). The CDR3 spans 14 residues. V shed 1 base and J shed 3 bases, with 10 bases lying between them. In germline, CDR1 is MNHEY, CDR2 SMNVEV (reference sequence). This chain's CDR3 is CASSLWGSGYEQYF. The CDR3, as DNA: TGTGCCAGCAGTTTATGGGGGTCGGGCTACGAGCAGTACTTC.

This chain joins TRBV9 and TRBJ2-1; D call uncertain. V was shortened by 5 bases and J by 4 bases, with 22 bases between the two germline ends. This CDR3 spans 17 amino acids. CDR1 and CDR2 from the germline V gene are SGDLS and YYNGEE. CDR3 loop: CASSAVLSSPYYNEQFF. The CDR3 DNA reads TGTGCCAGCAGTGCCGTCCTGTCGTCACCCTATTACAATGAGCAGTTCTTC.

V gene TRBV13 combines with J gene TRBJ2-7, with 13 bases lining up with TRBD2. V lost 5 bases, J lost 6 bases, and 10 bases stayed unmatched. The CDR3 contains 16 residues. Germline-derived CDR1 and CDR2 are PRHDT and FYEKMQ (reference sequence). The CDR3, as DNA: TGTGCCAGCAGCGAATATGGACTAGCGGGAGAGGGCGAGCAGTACTTC. Its protein is CASSEYGLAGEGEQYF.

The chain recombines TRBV11-2 with TRBJ2-6; possibly TRBD1 for D (7 bases). V was clipped by 8 bases and J by 4 bases, with 15 bases between them. Germline assignment: CDR1 SGHAT and CDR2 FQNNGV. The CDR3 runs to 15 residues. The CDR3 DNA reads TGTGCCAGCGGAGGGGGCAGGGTCGGGGCCAACGTCCTGACTTTC. Translation: CASGGGRVGANVLTF.

This clone was observed once. The chain recombines TRBV28 with TRBJ2-3; D perhaps matches TRBD1 (5 bases). From germline, CDR1 is MDHEN and CDR2 SYDVKM. This CDR3 region has 15 residues. Trimming stripped 1 base from V and 0 bases from J, with 8 bases between. CDR3 loop: CASSLFQGSTDTQYF. The CDR3 DNA follows: TGTGCCAGCAGTTTATTCCAGGGCAGCACAGATACGCAGTATTTT.